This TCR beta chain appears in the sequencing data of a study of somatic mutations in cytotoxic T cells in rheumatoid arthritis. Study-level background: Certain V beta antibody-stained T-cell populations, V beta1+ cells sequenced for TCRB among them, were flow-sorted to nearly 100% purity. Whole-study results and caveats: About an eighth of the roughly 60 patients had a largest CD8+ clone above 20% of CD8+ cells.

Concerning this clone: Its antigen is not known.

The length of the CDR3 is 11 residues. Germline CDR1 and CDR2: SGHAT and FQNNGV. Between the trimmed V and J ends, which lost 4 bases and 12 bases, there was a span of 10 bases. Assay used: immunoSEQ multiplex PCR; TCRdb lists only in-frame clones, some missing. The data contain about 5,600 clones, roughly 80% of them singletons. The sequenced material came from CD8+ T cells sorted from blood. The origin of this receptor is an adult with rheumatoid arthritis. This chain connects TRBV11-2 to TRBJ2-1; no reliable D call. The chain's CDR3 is CASSSNEVQFF. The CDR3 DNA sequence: TGTGCCAGCAGCTCGAACGAGGTGCAGTTCTTC.